This entry lists 19 T cell receptor beta chains sequenced from one sample in a study of blood T cell repertoires in COVID-19. Method: immunoSEQ multiplex PCR; TCRdb's copy keeps in-frame clones and lacks some. The sample comprises approximately 180,000 clones, around 87% of which are singletons, and around 2.5% rests with the top ten. Sequencing input: peripheral blood. These TCRs come from a man in his forties with active or convalescent COVID-19.

The chain joins TRBV2 to TRBJ2-2, with TRBD2 matching over 8 bases. CDR3 length equals 17 residues. Germline lookup yields CDR1 SNHLY and CDR2 FYNNEI. The ends lost 3 bases at V and 4 bases at J; junction bases unmatched: 10. The CDR3 sequence: CASSEEPGGLGTGELFF. DNA for the CDR3: TGTGCCAGCAGTGAGGAACCGGGGGGGTTAGGCACCGGGGAGCTGTTTTTT.

J is TRBJ1-2 and V is TRBV6-5; D not resolved. This CDR3 spans 12 amino acids. Germline CDR1 and CDR2: MNHEY and SVGAGI. The germline V and J ends were trimmed by 4 bases and 8 bases, with 11 bases remaining between them. CDR3 protein: CASSSELNGYTF. The CDR3 nucleotides read TGTGCCAGCAGTTCCGAACTTAACGGCTACACCTTC.

This chain links TRBV6-2 or TRBV6-3 with TRBJ1-5; 11 nucleotides agree with TRBD1. The V gene end was trimmed by 5 bases and the J gene end by 2 bases; junction bases not matched to a gene: 2. Germline V CDR1 and CDR2: MNHEY, SVGEGT. The CDR3 spans 15 residues. DNA of the CDR3: TGTGCCAGCAGTAGGGACAGGGGGGGCAATCAGCCCCAGCATTTT. Translated: CASSRDRGGNQPQHF.

CDR3 sequence: CAWNPAAGSYGYTF. In nucleotides, the CDR3 is TGTGCCTGGAACCCCGCAGCCGGGAGCTATGGCTACACCTTC. V and J are TRBV30 and TRBJ1-2; D is unresolved. The CDR3 covers 14 residues. Germline lookup yields CDR1 GTSNPN and CDR2 SVGIG (reference sequence). V dropped 4 bases and J dropped 4 bases, with 16 bases sitting between them.

The chain has TRBV2 and TRBJ1-2, with a tentative D call TRBD1 (6 bases). CDR1 and CDR2 from the germline V gene are SNHLY and FYNNEI. The CDR3 contains 15 residues. V gave up 6 bases and J gave up 0 bases, with 14 bases separating them. The CDR3 spells CASSNLRGSNYGYTF. CDR3 DNA: TGTGCCAGCAGCAACCTCAGGGGCTCTAACTATGGCTACACCTTC.

This rearrangement joins TRBV28 to TRBJ2-1, with TRBD1 as a possible D gene (6 bases). The CDR3 is 16 amino acids. Trimming took 5 bases from V and 5 from J, leaving 19 bases between them. Germline V gives CDR1 MDHEN, CDR2 SYDVKM. CDR3: CASSPPGQRLNNEQFF. The CDR3 bases are TGTGCCAGCAGTCCCCCGGGACAACGATTGAACAATGAGCAGTTCTTC.

This clone was detected a few times. V usage is TRBV27 and J usage is TRBJ1-5, with TRBD1 identical over 10 bases. Germline V lookup: CDR1 MNHEY, CDR2 SMNVEV (reference sequence). The V and J ends lost 0 bases and 2 bases, in that order; junction bases with no gene match: 10. The CDR3 is made up of 19 amino acids. CDR3 residues: CASSLSWTGGAGGNQPQHF. The CDR3 DNA follows: TGTGCCAGCAGTTTATCATGGACAGGGGGTGCTGGGGGCAATCAGCCCCAGCATTTT.

V gene TRBV30 combines with J gene TRBJ2-7; 8 bases are a match to TRBD2. The V gene end was trimmed by 2 bases and the J gene end by 5 bases; junction bases not matched to a gene: 14. Germline V lookup: CDR1 GTSNPN, CDR2 SVGIG (reference sequence). The CDR3 is 16 residues long. CDR3 coding DNA: TGTGCCTGGAGTTTAGAAAGGGCCAGCGGGGGTAACGAGCAGTACTTC. This codes for CAWSLERASGGNEQYF.

The chain combines TRBV5-4 with TRBJ2-7, with D possibly matching TRBD2 (5 bases). V lost 4 bases and J lost 2, with 16 bases in between. The germline gives CDR1 SGHNT, CDR2 YYREEE (reference sequence). CDR3 length equals 15 residues. CDR3: CASSPRGASAYEQYF. The CDR3 DNA is TGTGCCAGCAGCCCCCGGGGAGCGTCCGCCTACGAGCAGTACTTC. Looking up the rest from reference TRBV5-4 and TRBJ2-7 gives the full variable domain: ETGVTQSPTHLIKTRGQQVTLRCSSQSGHNTVSWYQQALGQGPQFIFQYYREEENGRGNFPPRFSGLQFPNYSSELNVNALELDDSALYLCASSPRGASAYEQYFGPGTRLTVT.

The chain has TRBV19 and TRBJ2-3, with D unresolved. V dropped 5 bases and J dropped 0 bases, with 3 bases sitting between them. The CDR3 is 12 residues long. Germline values: CDR1 LNHDA, CDR2 SQIVND (reference sequence). CDR3 coding DNA: TGTGCCAGTAGTCTTAGCACAGATACGCAGTATTTT. This codes for CASSLSTDTQYF.

The chain links TRBV11-2 to TRBJ2-1, with TRBD2 identical over 8 bases. CDR1 and CDR2 (germline): SGHAT, FQNNGV. V trimming: 0 bases; J trimming: 6 bases; junction bases outside the gene matches: 4. CDR3 length: 15 residues. The CDR3 loop is CASSLDPAGGNEQFF. In DNA, the CDR3 is TGTGCCAGCAGCTTAGATCCCGCGGGGGGCAATGAGCAGTTCTTC. The full variable domain, with the rest looked up from reference TRBV11-2 and TRBJ2-1, is EAGVAQSPRYKIIEKRQSVAFWCNPISGHATLYWYQQILGQGPKLLIQFQNNGVVDDSQLPKDRFSAERLKGVDSTLKIQPAKLEDSAVYLCASSLDPAGGNEQFFGPGTRLTVL.

The genes are TRBV28 and TRBJ2-1; 13 nucleotides align to TRBD2. V shed 7 bases and J 5 bases; nucleotides not matched to a gene: 14. The CDR3 extends over 18 amino acids. In germline, CDR1 is MDHEN, CDR2 SYDVKM. CDR3 protein: CASKAGLAGYNTNNEQFF. CDR3 nucleotides: TGTGCCAGCAAAGCGGGACTAGCGGGGTATAATACAAACAATGAGCAGTTCTTC.

The rearrangement joins TRBV10-2 to TRBJ1-2; 7 nucleotides line up with TRBD1. CDR3 length: 13 residues. The germline CDR1 and CDR2 sequences are WSHSY and SAAADI. Losses at the gene ends were 2 bases for V and 7 bases for J; bases not matched to a gene: 4. CDR3 nucleotide sequence: TGCGCCAGCAGTGAGATAGGGGGCGGTGGCTACACCTTC. Its translation is CASSEIGGGGYTF.

The chain links TRBV29-1 to TRBJ1-2; D is uncertain. The CDR3 has 17 amino acids. Trimming shortened V by 0 bases and J by 10 bases, and 27 bases separated the two germline ends. Germline lookup yields CDR1 SQVTM and CDR2 ANQGSEA. CDR3 sequence reads: CSVEDRLPRRVGRYYTF. The CDR3 nucleotides are TGCAGCGTTGAAGATCGCCTTCCCCGGCGGGTTGGGCGGTACTACACCTTC. The variable domain in full, with the rest retrieved from reference TRBV29-1 and TRBJ1-2, is SAVISQKPSRDICQRGTSLTIQCQVDSQVTMMFWYRQQPGQSLTLIATANQGSEATYESGFVIDKFPISRPNLTFSTLTVSNMSPEDSSIYLCSVEDRLPRRVGRYYTFGSGTRLTVV.

V is TRBV5-4 and J is TRBJ2-5; 9 positions agree with TRBD1. J gave up 5 bases and V 0 bases, and 2 bases lay outside the gene matches. Germline CDR1 reads SGHNT; CDR2 reads YYREEE (reference sequence). The CDR3 extends over 14 amino acids. The CDR3 reads CASSLDRGLETQYF. The CDR3 DNA is TGTGCCAGCAGCTTGGACAGGGGGCTGGAGACCCAGTACTTC.

The chain links TRBV7-9 to TRBJ1-4, with D maybe TRBD1 (5 bases). CDR3 length: 16 amino acids. In germline, CDR1 is SEHNR, CDR2 FQNEAQ (reference sequence). Trimming stripped 0 bases from V and 6 bases from J, with 14 bases between. The CDR3 loop is CASSLAGTSGYEKLFF. CDR3 sequence (DNA): TGTGCCAGCAGCTTAGCCGGGACTTCAGGGTATGAAAAACTGTTTTTT.

The chain has TRBV5-1 and TRBJ2-6; TRBD1 matches at 7 bases. There are 16 residues in the CDR3. With 1 base clipped from V and 4 bases from J, the junction kept 5 bases outside the gene matches. CDR1 is SGHRS, CDR2 YFSETQ, per germline. CDR3 coding DNA: TGCGCCAGCAGCTTGACACAGGGGCCCGGGGCCAACGTCCTGACTTTC. Encoded protein: CASSLTQGPGANVLTF.

The genes are TRBV14 and TRBJ2-7, with 10 bases aligning to TRBD1. The CDR3 consists of 15 residues. Germline CDR1 is SGHDN and CDR2 is FVKESK. Losses at the gene ends were 3 bases for V and 2 bases for J; bases not matched to a gene: 4. The CDR3 bases are TGTGCCAGCAGCCAGTTGGGGACAGGGGCCTACGAGCAGTACTTC. It translates to CASSQLGTGAYEQYF.

The rearrangement joins TRBV27 to TRBJ2-1; the D gene is possibly TRBD2 (7 bases). This CDR3 region has 14 residues. The germline V gene encodes CDR1 MNHEY and CDR2 SMNVEV (reference sequence). V shed 6 bases and J shed 8 bases, with 17 bases lying between them. The CDR3 DNA reads TGTGCCAGCAGCCGTGGGTGGGGGGGCCATGAGCAGTTCTTC. Residues: CASSRGWGGHEQFF.